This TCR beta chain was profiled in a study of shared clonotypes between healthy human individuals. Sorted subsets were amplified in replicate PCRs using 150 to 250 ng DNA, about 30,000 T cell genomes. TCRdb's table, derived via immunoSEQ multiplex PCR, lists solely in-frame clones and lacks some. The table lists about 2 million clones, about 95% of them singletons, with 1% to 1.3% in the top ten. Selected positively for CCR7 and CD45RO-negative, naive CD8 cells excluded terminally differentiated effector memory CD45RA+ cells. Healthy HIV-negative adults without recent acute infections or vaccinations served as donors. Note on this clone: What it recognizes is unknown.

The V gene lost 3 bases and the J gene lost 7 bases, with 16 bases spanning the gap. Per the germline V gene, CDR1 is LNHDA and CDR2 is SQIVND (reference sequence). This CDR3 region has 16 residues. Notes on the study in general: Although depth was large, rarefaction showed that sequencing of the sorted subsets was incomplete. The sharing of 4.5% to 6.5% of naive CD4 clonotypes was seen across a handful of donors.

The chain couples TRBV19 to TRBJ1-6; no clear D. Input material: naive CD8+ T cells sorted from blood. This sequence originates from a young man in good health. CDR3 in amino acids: CASSISTEFPNSPLHF. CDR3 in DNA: TGTGCCAGTAGTATCTCAACGGAATTTCCCAATTCACCCCTCCACTTT.